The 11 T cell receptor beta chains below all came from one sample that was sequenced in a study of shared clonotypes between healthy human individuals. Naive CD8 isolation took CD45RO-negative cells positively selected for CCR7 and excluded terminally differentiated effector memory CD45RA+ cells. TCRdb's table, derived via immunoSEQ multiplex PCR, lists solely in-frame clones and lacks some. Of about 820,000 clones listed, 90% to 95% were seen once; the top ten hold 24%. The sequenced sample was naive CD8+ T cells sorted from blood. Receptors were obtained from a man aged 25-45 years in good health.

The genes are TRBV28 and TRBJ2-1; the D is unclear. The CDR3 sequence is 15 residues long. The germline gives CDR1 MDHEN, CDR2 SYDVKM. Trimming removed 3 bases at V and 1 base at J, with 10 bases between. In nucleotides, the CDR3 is TGTGCCAGCAGTTTTGGGGTTGGATCCTACAATGAGCAGTTCTTC. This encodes CASSFGVGSYNEQFF.

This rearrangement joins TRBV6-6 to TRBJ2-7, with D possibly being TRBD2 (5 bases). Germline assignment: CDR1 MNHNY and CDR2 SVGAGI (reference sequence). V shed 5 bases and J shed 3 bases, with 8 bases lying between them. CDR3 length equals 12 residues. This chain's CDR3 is CASSDGGYEQYF. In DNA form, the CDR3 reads TGTGCCAGCAGTGACGGAGGCTACGAGCAGTACTTC.

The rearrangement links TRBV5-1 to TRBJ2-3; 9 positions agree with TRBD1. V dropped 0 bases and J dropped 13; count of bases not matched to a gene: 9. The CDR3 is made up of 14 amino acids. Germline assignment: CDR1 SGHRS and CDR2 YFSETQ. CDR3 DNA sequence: TGCGCCAGCAGCTTGGCGCCCCGGGACAGGGAGGAGTATTTT. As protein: CASSLAPRDREEYF.

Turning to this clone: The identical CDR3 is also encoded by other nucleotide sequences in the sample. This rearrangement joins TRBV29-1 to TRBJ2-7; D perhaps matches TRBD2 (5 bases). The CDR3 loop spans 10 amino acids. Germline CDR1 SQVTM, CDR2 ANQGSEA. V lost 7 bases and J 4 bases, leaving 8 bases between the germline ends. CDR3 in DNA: TGCAGCGCTGGAGGTTACGAGCAGTACTTC. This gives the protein CSAGGYEQYF.

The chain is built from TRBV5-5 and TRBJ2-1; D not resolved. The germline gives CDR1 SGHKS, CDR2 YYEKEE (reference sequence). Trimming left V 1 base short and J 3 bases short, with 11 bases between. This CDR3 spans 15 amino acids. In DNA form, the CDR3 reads TGTGCCAGCAGCTTGTCGTGGGATTTCTACAATGAGCAGTTCTTC. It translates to CASSLSWDFYNEQFF.

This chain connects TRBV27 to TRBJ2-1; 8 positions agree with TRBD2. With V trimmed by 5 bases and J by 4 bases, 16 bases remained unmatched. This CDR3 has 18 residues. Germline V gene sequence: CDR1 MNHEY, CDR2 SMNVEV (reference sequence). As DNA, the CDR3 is TGTGCCAGCAGTCCCCCCATCCCGGGACTAGGGGGGTACAATGAGCAGTTCTTC. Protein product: CASSPPIPGLGGYNEQFF.

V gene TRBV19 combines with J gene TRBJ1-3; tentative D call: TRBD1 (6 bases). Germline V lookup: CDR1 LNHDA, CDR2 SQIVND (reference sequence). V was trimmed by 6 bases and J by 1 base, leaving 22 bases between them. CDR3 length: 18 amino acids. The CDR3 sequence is CASSLGQPTMTSGNTIYF. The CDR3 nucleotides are TGTGCCAGTAGCCTCGGACAGCCTACAATGACATCTGGAAACACCATATATTTT.

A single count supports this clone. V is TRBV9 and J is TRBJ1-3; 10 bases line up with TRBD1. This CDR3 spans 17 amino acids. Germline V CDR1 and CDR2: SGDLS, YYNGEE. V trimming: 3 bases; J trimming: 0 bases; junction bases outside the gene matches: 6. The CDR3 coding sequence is TGTGCCAGCAGCGCAACCGGGACAGGGGTCTCTGGAAACACCATATATTTT. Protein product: CASSATGTGVSGNTIYF.

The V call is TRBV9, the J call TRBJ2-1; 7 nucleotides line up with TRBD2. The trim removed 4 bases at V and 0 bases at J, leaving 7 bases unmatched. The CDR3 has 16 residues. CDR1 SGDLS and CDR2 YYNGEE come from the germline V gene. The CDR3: CASSPWGGSSYNEQFF. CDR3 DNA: TGTGCCAGCAGCCCCTGGGGGGGAAGCTCCTACAATGAGCAGTTCTTC. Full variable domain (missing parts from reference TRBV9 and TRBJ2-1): DSGVTQTPKHLITATGQRVTLRCSPRSGDLSVYWYQQSLDQGLQFLIQYYNGEERAKGNILERFSAQQFPDLHSELNLSSLELGDSALYFCASSPWGGSSYNEQFFGPGTRLTVL.

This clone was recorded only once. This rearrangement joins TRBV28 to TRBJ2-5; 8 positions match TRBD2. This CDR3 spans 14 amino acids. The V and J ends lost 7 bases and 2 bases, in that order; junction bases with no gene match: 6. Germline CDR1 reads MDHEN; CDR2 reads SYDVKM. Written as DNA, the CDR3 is TGTGCCAGCACCCTCGGACTAGCACAAGAGACCCAGTACTTC. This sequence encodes CASTLGLAQETQYF.

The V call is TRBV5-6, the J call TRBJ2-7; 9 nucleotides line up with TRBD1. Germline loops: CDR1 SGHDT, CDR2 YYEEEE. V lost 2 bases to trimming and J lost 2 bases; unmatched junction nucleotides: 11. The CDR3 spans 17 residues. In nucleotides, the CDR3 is TGTGCCAGCAGCTTATCTGGGACAGGGTTCCATCCCTACGAGCAGTACTTC. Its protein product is CASSLSGTGFHPYEQYF.